These 18 T cell receptor beta chains were all obtained from the same sample, sequenced in a study of T cells after posttransplantation cyclophosphamide. TCRdb's copy holds only in-frame clones and misses some; the assay was immunoSEQ multiplex PCR. The repertoire has about 7,300 clones, more than 85% of them found once; the top ten carry roughly 3.9%. The sequenced sample consisted of CD4+ T cells sorted from blood. These receptors originate from a woman aged 45-65 years in good health and a related stem cell transplant donor.

The V and J genes are TRBV6-5 and TRBJ1-1; D may be TRBD1 (5 bases). CDR1 is MNHEY, CDR2 SVGAGI, per germline. This CDR3 contains 16 residues. V was clipped by 2 bases and J by 1 base, with 14 bases between them. Written as DNA, the CDR3 is TGTGCCAGCAGTTACAGGGGAGCGGGGCAGAACACTGAAGCTTTCTTT. Encoded protein: CASSYRGAGQNTEAFF.

This chain joins TRBV5-1 and TRBJ1-6, with 8 bases that match TRBD1. Germline CDR1 SGHRS, CDR2 YFSETQ. The junction had 12 bases not matched to a gene; V was cut back by 4 bases and J by 9 bases. The length of the CDR3 is 16 residues. CDR3 DNA: TGCGCCAGCAGCGTAGGACAGGGTCGGGTTACTTCACCCCTCCACTTT. Protein product: CASSVGQGRVTSPLHF.

The rearrangement links TRBV20-1 to TRBJ2-3; weak D call: TRBD2 (6 bases). CDR1 and CDR2 (germline): DFQATT, SNEGSKA (reference sequence). Trimming took 5 bases from V and 5 from J, leaving 8 bases between them. The CDR3 is made up of 11 amino acids. CDR3 in amino acids: CSAGGRDTQYF. In DNA, the CDR3 is TGCAGTGCTGGGGGGAGAGATACGCAGTATTTT.

V gene TRBV19 combines with J gene TRBJ1-5; the D is unclear. The CDR3 spans 15 residues. Germline assignment: CDR1 LNHDA and CDR2 SQIVND (reference sequence). V was cut by 4 bases and J by 7 bases, with 17 bases left in between. The CDR3 here is CASSSLDGSGQPQHF. CDR3 coding DNA: TGTGCCAGTAGTAGTCTTGACGGGTCGGGACAGCCCCAGCATTTT.

This chain links TRBV6-1 with TRBJ2-1; 8 bases map to TRBD1. CDR3 size: 15 residues. V trimming: 11 bases; J trimming: 0 bases; junction bases outside the gene matches: 9. Germline CDR1 is MNHNS and CDR2 is SASEGT. In DNA form, the CDR3 reads TGTGCCTCCACACGGGACAGGAGCTCCTACAATGAGCAGTTCTTC. It codes for CASTRDRSSYNEQFF.

J is TRBJ2-1 and V is TRBV12-2; the DNA was not used to check the table's D call, TRBD2. TRBV12-2 is tagged as a pseudogene. The CDR3 loop spans 13 amino acids. The CDR3 DNA is TGTGCAAGTCGCTCCAGCGGGGGGACTGAGCAGTTCTTC. Amino acid sequence: CASRSSGGTEQFF.

About this clone itself: Other nucleotide sequences from this sample produce the same CDR3. The rearrangement uses TRBV2 and TRBJ1-6; TRBD1 is a possible D gene (6 bases). The CDR3 covers 15 residues. In germline, CDR1 is SNHLY, CDR2 FYNNEI. With 7 bases removed from V and 0 bases from J, the gap between germline ends came to 10 bases. In nucleotides, the CDR3 is TGTGCCAGCACCGGACAGAGCTCCTATAATTCACCCCTCCACTTT. As protein: CASTGQSSYNSPLHF.

The chain recombines TRBV30 with TRBJ1-5; 8 nucleotides agree with TRBD1. Germline loops: CDR1 GTSNPN, CDR2 SVGIG (reference sequence). V was pared by 3 bases and J by 7 bases, with 2 bases of the junction left unmatched. The CDR3 is 12 amino acids. In nucleotides, the CDR3 is TGTGCCTGGAGCAGGGGGCTACAGCCCCAGCATTTT. Protein: CAWSRGLQPQHF.

Only one count was recorded for this clone. This chain connects TRBV5-5 to TRBJ2-3, with D unresolved. Trimming removed 0 bases from V and 6 bases from J, with 5 bases in between. Germline CDR1 and CDR2: SGHKS and YYEKEE (reference sequence). The CDR3 is 12 residues long. The CDR3 loop reads CASSLAADTQYF. DNA of the CDR3: TGTGCCAGCAGCTTGGCTGCGGATACGCAGTATTTT.

The V and J genes are TRBV30 and TRBJ2-5; TRBD1 aligns across 7 bases. Trimming took 0 bases from V and 5 from J; bases not matched to a gene: 12. Germline CDR1 and CDR2: GTSNPN and SVGIG (reference sequence). CDR3 length: 16 residues. The CDR3 loop reads CAWSVTLSGGMETQYF. The CDR3 region has the DNA TGTGCCTGGAGTGTAACCCTATCAGGGGGTATGGAGACCCAGTACTTC. The full variable domain, completed using reference TRBV30 and TRBJ2-5, is SQTIHQWPATLVQPVGSPLSLECTVEGTSNPNLYWYRQAAGRGLQLLFYSVGIGQISSEVPQNLSASRPQDRQFILSSKKLLLSDSGFYLCAWSVTLSGGMETQYFGPGTRLLVL.

The chain joins TRBV5-1 to TRBJ2-2, with 8 bases matching TRBD2. This CDR3 region has 15 residues. V was pared by 2 bases and J by 3 bases, with 3 bases of the junction left unmatched. CDR1 is SGHRS and CDR2 is YFSETQ in the germline V gene. CDR3 loop: CASSFSRGDTGELFF. DNA of the CDR3: TGCGCCAGCAGCTTTTCGCGGGGGGACACCGGGGAGCTGTTTTTT.

CDR3 loop: CASGRGGPAYNSPLHF. The DNA of the CDR3 is TGTGCCAGCGGAAGAGGGGGCCCGGCCTATAATTCACCCCTCCACTTT. The chain links TRBV11-2 to TRBJ1-6; 7 bases are shared with TRBD1. Trimming at V came to 8 bases and at J to 2 bases, leaving 9 bases not matched to a gene. The CDR3 spans 16 residues. Germline V CDR1 and CDR2: SGHAT, FQNNGV. Full variable domain (rest looked up from reference TRBV11-2 and TRBJ1-6): EAGVAQSPRYKIIEKRQSVAFWCNPISGHATLYWYQQILGQGPKLLIQFQNNGVVDDSQLPKDRFSAERLKGVDSTLKIQPAKLEDSAVYLCASGRGGPAYNSPLHFGNGTRLTVT.

This clone has just one count. The chain is built from TRBV23-1 and TRBJ1-6, with TRBD1 matching 9 bases. TRBV23-1 is known as an ORF, though its function is uncertain. This CDR3 spans 16 amino acids. The V and J ends lost 3 bases and 7 bases, in that order; junction bases with no gene match: 7. The CDR3 here is CASSHPGTGPNSPLHF. The DNA for the CDR3 is TGCGCCAGCAGTCATCCCGGGACAGGGCCAAATTCACCCCTCCACTTT.

The chain joins TRBV19 to TRBJ1-6; D not certain. Germline loops: CDR1 LNHDA, CDR2 SQIVND (reference sequence). There are 13 residues in the CDR3. Trimming took 4 bases from V and 11 from J, leaving 12 bases between them. CDR3 residues: CASSTTVSAPLHF. The CDR3 nucleotides are TGTGCCAGTAGTACAACAGTATCGGCACCCCTCCACTTT.

V usage is TRBV5-4 and J usage is TRBJ2-7; 7 nucleotides agree with TRBD1. CDR3 length: 16 residues. After removal of 1 base from V and 2 bases from J, the junction contained 9 bases not matched to a gene. From germline, CDR1 is SGHNT and CDR2 YYREEE (reference sequence). The CDR3 coding sequence is TGTGCCAGCAGCTTGCCCGGGGACAGCAGAACCTACGAGCAGTACTTC. It specifies CASSLPGDSRTYEQYF.

The chain links TRBV28 to TRBJ1-4, with 9 positions matching TRBD1. V shed 5 bases, J shed 8 bases, and the junction held 6 bases outside the gene matches. CDR1 MDHEN and CDR2 SYDVKM come from the germline V gene. The CDR3 runs 14 residues. The CDR3 region is CASSRQGVGEKLFF. DNA of the CDR3: TGTGCCAGCAGTCGACAGGGGGTAGGGGAAAAACTGTTTTTT.

The chain combines TRBV19 with TRBJ1-6; a weak D match, TRBD1 (6 bases). Germline V CDR1 and CDR2: LNHDA, SQIVND (reference sequence). The CDR3 extends over 17 amino acids. Trimming stripped 3 bases from V and 5 bases from J, with 17 bases between. DNA for the CDR3: TGTGCCAGTAGTATCCTTACGTCCCAGGGGAATAATTCACCCCTCCACTTT. It translates to CASSILTSQGNNSPLHF.

CDR3 DNA: TGTGCCAGCAGTGCCTCGTACCAAGAGACCCAGTACTTC. It codes for CASSASYQETQYF. This chain joins TRBV25-1 and TRBJ2-5; the D is unclear. Trimming stripped 4 bases from V and 0 bases from J, with 6 bases between. Germline V CDR1 and CDR2: MGHDK, SYGVNS. The CDR3 is 13 amino acids.